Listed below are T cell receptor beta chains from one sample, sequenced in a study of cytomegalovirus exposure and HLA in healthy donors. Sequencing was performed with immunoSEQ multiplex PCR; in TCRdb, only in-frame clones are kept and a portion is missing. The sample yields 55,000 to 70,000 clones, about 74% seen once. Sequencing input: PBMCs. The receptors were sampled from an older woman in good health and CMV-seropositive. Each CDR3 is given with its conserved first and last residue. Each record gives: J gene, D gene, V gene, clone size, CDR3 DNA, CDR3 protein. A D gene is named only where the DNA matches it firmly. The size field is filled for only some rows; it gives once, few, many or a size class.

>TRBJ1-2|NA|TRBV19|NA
TGTGCCAGTAGTAGCACAGGGCAGGGTGGCTACACCTTC
CASSSTGQGGYTF
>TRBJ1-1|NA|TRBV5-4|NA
TGTGCCAGCAGCTTGGAATGGACACCGAACACTGAAGCTTTCTTT
CASSLEWTPNTEAFF
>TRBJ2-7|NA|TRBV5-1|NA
TGCGCCAGCAGCGGCCGGGACAACAGCTACGAGCAGTACTTC
CASSGRDNSYEQYF
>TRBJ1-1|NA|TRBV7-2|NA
TGTGCCAGCAGCCTTCAGGGAAGTTCTGAAGCTTTCTTT
CASSLQGSSEAFF
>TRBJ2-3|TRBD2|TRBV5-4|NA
TGTGCAACGTCTAGCGGGAGAATCTCAGATACGCAGTATTTT
CATSSGRISDTQYF
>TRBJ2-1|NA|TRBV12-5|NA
TGTGCTAGTGGTTTGTTCCACAGGGAGGGTGAGCAGTTCTTC
CASGLFHREGEQFF
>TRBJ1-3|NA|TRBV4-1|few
TGCGCCAGCAGCCAAGAGGGCACGTCTGGAAACACCATATATTTT
CASSQEGTSGNTIYF
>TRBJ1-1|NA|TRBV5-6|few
TGTGCCAGCAGCACCCCGGGGGGGCTGAACACTGAAGCTTTCTTT
CASSTPGGLNTEAFF
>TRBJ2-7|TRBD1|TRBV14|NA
TGTGCCAGCAGCCCCGGGACAGGGGTTTACGAGCAGTACTTC
CASSPGTGVYEQYF
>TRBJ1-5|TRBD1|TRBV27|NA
TGTGCCAGCAGTGGGAACAGGGGAGTTGGACAGCCCCAGCATTTT
CASSGNRGVGQPQHF
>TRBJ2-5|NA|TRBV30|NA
TGTGCCTGGAATTTAGGGGGGGGGCGGGAGACCCAGTACTTC
CAWNLGGGRETQYF
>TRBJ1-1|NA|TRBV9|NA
TGTGCCAGCAGCCCCACTATGAACACTGAAGCTTTCTTT
CASSPTMNTEAFF
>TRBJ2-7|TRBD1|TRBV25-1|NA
TGTGCCAGCAGCGAGGGGGACAGAGTCTACGAGCAGTACTTC
CASSEGDRVYEQYF
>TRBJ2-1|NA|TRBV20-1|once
TGCAGTGCCCCCCGGGGGAATGAGCAGTTCTTC
CSAPRGNEQFF
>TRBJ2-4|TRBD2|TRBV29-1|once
TGCAGCGCTTGTTTTAGTGGGGGGGAAACCATTCAGTACTTC
CSACFSGGETIQYF
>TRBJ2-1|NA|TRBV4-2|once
TGTGCCAGCAGCCAAGATTGGCCTCCCTACAATGAGCAGTTCTTC
CASSQDWPPYNEQFF
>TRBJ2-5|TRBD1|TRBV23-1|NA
TGCGCCAGCAGTCATCTACTGCAGGACAGGGGATTTGAGACCCAGTACTTC
CASSHLLQDRGFETQYF
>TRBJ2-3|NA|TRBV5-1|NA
TGCGCCAGCAGTTTCGAGGGTTTTAGCACAGATACGCAGTATTTT
CASSFEGFSTDTQYF
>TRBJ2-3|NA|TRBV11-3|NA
TGTGCCAGCAGCTTAGTCGGGGATACGCAGTATTTT
CASSLVGDTQYF
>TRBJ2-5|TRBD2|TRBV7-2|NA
TGTGCCAGCAGCCGAGCGGGGGGGCAAGAGACCCAGTACTTC
CASSRAGGQETQYF
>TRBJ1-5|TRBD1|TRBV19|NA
TGTGCCAGTAGTATAACGTGGACAGGGGGTTATAGCAATCAGCCCCAGCATTTT
CASSITWTGGYSNQPQHF
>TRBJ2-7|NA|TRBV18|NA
TGTGCCAGCTCCCGGAGCCACGAGCAGTACTTC
CASSRSHEQYF
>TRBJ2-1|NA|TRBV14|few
TGTGCCAGCGGCCGTGGACCTGCGGGGCAGCAGTTCTTC
CASGRGPAGQQFF
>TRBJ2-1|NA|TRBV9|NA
TGTGCCAGCACCTTGACTGAGAGCTCCTACAATGAGCAGTTCTTC
CASTLTESSYNEQFF
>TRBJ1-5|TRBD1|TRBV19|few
TGTGCCAGTAGTCCTCGACAGGGGAACAGCAATCAGCCCCAGCATTTT
CASSPRQGNSNQPQHF
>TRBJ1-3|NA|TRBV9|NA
TGTGCCAGCAGCGTAGACAGAAACACCATATATTTT
CASSVDRNTIYF
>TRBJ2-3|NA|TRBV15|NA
TGTGCCACCAGCAGAGATTACGGGGGAATAATAGGAGATACGCAGTATTTT
CATSRDYGGIIGDTQYF
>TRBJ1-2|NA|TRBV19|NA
TGTGCCAGTAGTGTCCAAGGGGGAGACTATGGCTACACCTTC
CASSVQGGDYGYTF
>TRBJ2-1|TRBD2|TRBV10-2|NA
TGCGCCAGCAGTGAACCAGCGGGGGGAAGGGATGAGCAGTTCTTC
CASSEPAGGRDEQFF
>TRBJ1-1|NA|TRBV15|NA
TGTGCCACCAGCAGAGATCCGTCCACTGAAGCTTTCTTT
CATSRDPSTEAFF
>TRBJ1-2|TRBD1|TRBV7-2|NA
TGTGCCAGCAGCTTAGGTCCCCCCCCAGGACAGGGTGGCTACACCTTC
CASSLGPPPGQGGYTF
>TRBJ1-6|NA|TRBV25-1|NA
TGTGCCAGCAGTGAATATCAGGGACTTAATTCACCCCTCCACTTT
CASSEYQGLNSPLHF
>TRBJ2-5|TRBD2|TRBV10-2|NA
TGCGCCAGTCGGACTAGCGGGGGCGCGCTGGGGGGGATGACCCAGTACTTC
CASRTSGGALGGMTQYF
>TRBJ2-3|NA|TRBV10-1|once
TGCGCCAGCAGTGATGGGGCAAGGGGGACAGATACGCAGTATTTT
CASSDGARGTDTQYF
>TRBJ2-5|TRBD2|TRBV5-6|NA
TGTGCGGGTAGCGGGAGGGCCATACAGGAGACCCAGTACTTC
CAGSGRAIQETQYF
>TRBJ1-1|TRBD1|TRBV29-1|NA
TGCAGCGTGGGCCTGAGACAGGGGGACACTGAAGCTTTCTTT
CSVGLRQGDTEAFF